A single sample gave rise to the 30 T cell receptor beta chains below, sequenced in a study of identical twins. TCRdb recomputed calls from the 5' RACE reads with MiXCR, one row per CDR3 protein. The sample holds 500,000 to 550,000 distinct CDR3 sequences, approximately 20% seen once. The sample was also linked to a second study, of yellow fever vaccine responses in identical twins.

Sequencing was carried out using CD4+ T cells sorted from blood. The receptor source for this set is a woman between 18 and 29 years old in good health.

This clonotype was counted only a few times. The chain recombines TRBV5-1 with TRBJ2-3; D gene unclear. CDR3 size: 15 residues. Trimming pared 2 bases from V and 1 base from J, leaving 11 bases between. Germline CDR1 SGHRS, CDR2 YFSETQ. CDR3: CASSFGQTGTDTQYF. DNA for the CDR3: TGCGCCAGCAGCTTTGGCCAAACCGGCACAGATACGCAGTATTTT. Based on the CDR3 plus reference TRBV5-1 and TRBJ2-3, the full variable domain is KAGVTQTPRYLIKTRGQQVTLSCSPISGHRSVSWYQQTPGQGLQFLFEYFSETQRNKGNFPGRFSGRQFSNSRSEMNVSTLELGDSALYLCASSFGQTGTDTQYFGPGTRLTVL.

This clonotype was observed many times. This rearrangement joins TRBV12-3 or TRBV12-4 to TRBJ2-1; the match to TRBD1 covers 9 bases. The V gene end was trimmed by 8 bases and the J gene end by 9 bases; junction bases not matched to a gene: 8. The CDR3 is 13 amino acids. CDR3 DNA: TGTGCCAGCCGGGACAGGGCATCCACTGAGCAGTTCTTC. This codes for CASRDRASTEQFF.

CDR3 coding DNA: TGTGCCAGCAGCTTTTTTCAACAGTTGGAAAACACCATATATTTT. Translation: CASSFFQQLENTIYF. The genes are TRBV7-9 and TRBJ1-3; D ambiguous. Germline V CDR1 and CDR2: SEHNR, FQNEAQ (reference sequence). Trimming shortened V by 3 bases and J by 6 bases, and 15 bases separated the two germline ends. The CDR3 consists of 15 residues.

This clonotype came up a few times. The V and J genes are TRBV6-5 and TRBJ2-1, with 8 bases aligning to TRBD2. Trimming removed 4 bases from V and 4 bases from J; junction bases left unmatched: 6. The germline V gene has CDR1 MNHEY and CDR2 SVGAGI. The CDR3 consists of 15 residues. The CDR3 coding sequence is TGTGCCAGCAGTTCGCGGGGGGTGGGGTACAATGAGCAGTTCTTC. Its translation is CASSSRGVGYNEQFF.

This clonotype was detected only a few times. V gene TRBV14 combines with J gene TRBJ2-1; TRBD1 matches 9 bases. Germline values: CDR1 SGHDN, CDR2 FVKESK. V lost 3 bases to trimming and J lost 2 bases; unmatched junction nucleotides: 5. The CDR3 contains 16 residues. CDR3 bases: TGTGCCAGCAGCCAGACACAGGGGGCACCCTACAATGAGCAGTTCTTC. Protein product: CASSQTQGAPYNEQFF.

This clonotype was counted between two and nine times. This sequence joins TRBV7-8 and TRBJ2-3; 13 nucleotides agree with TRBD2. The ends lost 4 bases at V and 5 bases at J; junction bases unmatched: 3. CDR1 is SGHVS and CDR2 is FQNEAQ in the germline V gene. This CDR3 comprises 15 residues. The CDR3 protein is CASSSGLAGKDTQYF. The CDR3, as DNA: TGTGCCAGCAGCTCGGGACTAGCGGGGAAAGATACGCAGTATTTT.

This clonotype was found a few times. The chain employs TRBV5-1 and TRBJ1-2, with a tentative D call TRBD1 (6 bases). This CDR3 region has 17 residues. Trimming took 4 bases from V and 0 from J, leaving 19 bases between them. Germline lookup yields CDR1 SGHRS and CDR2 YFSETQ. CDR3 sequence (DNA): TGCGCCAGCAGCCCGGGTCGGGGACAAAAAGCTAACTATGGCTACACCTTC. This gives the protein CASSPGRGQKANYGYTF.

The chain couples TRBV12-3 or TRBV12-4 to TRBJ1-1; TRBD1 might be the D (5 bases). The CDR3 has 17 amino acids. The V end was cut by 6 bases, the J end by 1 base, with 21 bases between. The CDR3 coding sequence is TGTGCCAGCAGACGCTCACGGGGCACAAGGGGGAACACTGAAGCTTTCTTT. It encodes CASRRSRGTRGNTEAFF.

This clonotype was recorded at least ten times. The chain has TRBV5-1 and TRBJ1-5, with TRBD1 matching over 7 bases. Trimming cost V 0 bases and J 6 bases; bases outside gene matches: 3. This CDR3 region has 14 residues. Germline CDR1 reads SGHRS; CDR2 reads YFSETQ. CDR3 sequence reads: CASSLGQGGQPQHF. The CDR3 DNA is TGCGCCAGCAGCTTGGGACAGGGTGGTCAGCCCCAGCATTTT.

The genes are TRBV20-1 and TRBJ2-5; 14 nucleotides match TRBD2. Germline assignment: CDR1 DFQATT and CDR2 SNEGSKA (reference sequence). The V gene end was trimmed by 6 bases and the J gene end by 5 bases; junction bases not matched to a gene: 20. This CDR3 spans 19 amino acids. The CDR3 protein is CSAWTSGRNPKSARETQYF. The CDR3, as DNA: TGCAGTGCGTGGACTAGCGGGAGGAACCCTAAATCCGCCCGGGAGACCCAGTACTTC.

This clonotype has only a few counts. The chain carries TRBV5-1 and TRBJ2-3; 7 bases line up with TRBD2. The germline gives CDR1 SGHRS, CDR2 YFSETQ. This CDR3 comprises 15 residues. The ends lost 5 bases at V and 0 bases at J; junction bases unmatched: 6. The CDR3 protein is CASRAWRGSTDTQYF. In DNA, the CDR3 is TGCGCCAGCAGAGCGTGGCGGGGGAGCACAGATACGCAGTATTTT.

The chain carries TRBV6-1 and TRBJ2-7, with D perhaps being TRBD1 or TRBD2 (6 bases each). The CDR3 runs to 14 residues. Per germline, CDR1 MNHNS and CDR2 SASEGT. V lost 8 bases and J lost 5, with 19 bases in between. The CDR3 nucleotides read TGTGCCAGCCTCAAGGGGGACTCGTCTAACGAGCAGTACTTC. Translated, it gives CASLKGDSSNEQYF.

This clonotype appeared many times. This chain connects TRBV14 to TRBJ2-1; TRBD2 agrees at 14 bases. V lost 4 bases to trimming and J lost 6 bases; unmatched junction nucleotides: 2. Germline lookup yields CDR1 SGHDN and CDR2 FVKESK. The CDR3 sequence is 15 residues long. The CDR3 nucleotides read TGTGCCAGCAGCCGTGGGACTAGCGGGAGCAATGAGCAGTTCTTC. Protein: CASSRGTSGSNEQFF. The whole variable domain, filled in from reference TRBV14 and TRBJ2-1, reads EAGVTQFPSHSVIEKGQTVTLRCDPISGHDNLYWYRRVMGKEIKFLLHFVKESKQDESGMPNNRFLAERTGGTYSTLKVQPAELEDSGVYFCASSRGTSGSNEQFFGPGTRLTVL.

This clonotype was found many times. CDR3 sequence: CASSQAGNTEAFF. The CDR3 nucleotides read TGTGCCAGCTCACAAGCGGGTAACACTGAAGCTTTCTTT. The chain couples TRBV14 to TRBJ1-1, with unresolved D. This CDR3 is built from 13 residues. Trimming took off 8 bases at V and 2 bases at J, with 12 bases between the two ends. The germline V gene encodes CDR1 SGHDN and CDR2 FVKESK.

The table lists this clonotype with a few counts. V usage is TRBV7-2 and J usage is TRBJ1-1, with D unclear. This CDR3 contains 15 residues. The V gene lost 5 bases and the J gene lost 0 bases, with 13 bases spanning the gap. Looked up from germline, CDR1 is SGHTA and CDR2 is FQGNSA. The CDR3 region has the DNA TGTGCCAGCAGCCTAAGTGACACGGTGAACACTGAAGCTTTCTTT. It translates to CASSLSDTVNTEAFF.

The J gene is TRBJ2-2, the V gene TRBV24-1; the D is unclear. CDR1 is KGHDR, CDR2 SFDVKD, per germline. Between the trimmed V and J ends, which lost 9 bases and 8 bases, there was a span of 9 bases. The CDR3 totals 11 residues. This chain's CDR3 is CATQKTGELFF. The CDR3 coding sequence is TGTGCCACCCAAAAAACGGGGGAGCTGTTTTTT.

This chain joins TRBV20-1 and TRBJ1-5; the D is unclear. The length of the CDR3 is 15 residues. Between the trimmed V and J ends, which lost 0 bases and 2 bases, there was a span of 11 bases. Per the germline V gene, CDR1 is DFQATT and CDR2 is SNEGSKA (reference sequence). The CDR3 DNA reads as TGCAGTGCTAGAGATCCGGGGTTTGGCAATCAGCCCCAGCATTTT. Amino acids: CSARDPGFGNQPQHF.

This clonotype has a handful of counts. The chain recombines TRBV7-3 with TRBJ2-3; the D gene is possibly TRBD2 (6 bases). V dropped 2 bases and J dropped 0 bases, with 9 bases sitting between them. Germline CDR1 and CDR2: SGHTA and FQGTGA. The CDR3 runs to 15 residues. CDR3 sequence: CASSLYGTSTDTQYF. CDR3 DNA sequence: TGTGCCAGCAGCTTATACGGGACTAGCACAGATACGCAGTATTTT.

This chain links TRBV20-1 with TRBJ2-2; maybe TRBD2 (6 bases). CDR3 length: 14 residues. V was clipped by 1 base and J by 4 bases, with 10 bases between them. CDR1 DFQATT and CDR2 SNEGSKA come from the germline V gene (reference sequence). The chain's CDR3 is CSARASVGTGELFF. In nucleotides, the CDR3 is TGCAGTGCTAGAGCTAGCGTGGGCACCGGGGAGCTGTTTTTT.

This clonotype was counted between two and nine times. The gene calls are TRBV29-1 and TRBJ2-3, with 7 bases aligning to TRBD1. CDR1 SQVTM and CDR2 ANQGSEA come from the germline V gene. Germline trimming cut 3 bases from V and 0 bases from J; bases unmatched to any gene: 3. The CDR3 sequence is 14 residues long. The CDR3 protein is CSVDGTASTDTQYF. CDR3 DNA: TGCAGCGTTGACGGGACAGCTAGCACAGATACGCAGTATTTT.

A few counts support this clonotype. CDR3 coding DNA: TGTGCCAGCAGTTTATATGGGGGCTTTAGCACAGATACGCAGTATTTT. This translates into CASSLYGGFSTDTQYF. The genes are TRBV28 and TRBJ2-3; maybe TRBD1 (6 bases). Germline V gene sequence: CDR1 MDHEN, CDR2 SYDVKM. The CDR3 is 16 amino acids. V was pared by 1 base and J by 0 bases, with 11 bases between. Variable domain in full (rest from reference TRBV28 and TRBJ2-3): DVKVTQSSRYLVKRTGEKVFLECVQDMDHENMFWYRQDPGLGLRLIYFSYDVKMKEKGDIPEGYSVSREKKERFSLILESASTNQTSMYLCASSLYGGFSTDTQYFGPGTRLTVL.

The V and J genes are TRBV19 and TRBJ1-1, with D hard to call. Deletions cut 6 bases from V and 0 bases from J, with 11 bases between. The CDR3 has 14 amino acids. CDR1 is LNHDA and CDR2 is SQIVND in the germline V gene (reference sequence). CDR3 bases: TGTGCCAGTAGAAGATCGGCGGTGAACACTGAAGCTTTCTTT. It yields the protein CASRRSAVNTEAFF. Filled out from reference TRBV19 and TRBJ1-1, the complete variable domain reads DGGITQSPKYLFRKEGQNVTLSCEQNLNHDAMYWYRQDPGQGLRLIYYSQIVNDFQKGDIAEGYSVSREKKESFPLTVTSAQKNPTAFYLCASRRSAVNTEAFFGQGTRLTVV.

This chain joins TRBV27 and TRBJ2-1; D possibly corresponds to TRBD1 (6 bases). Trimming removed 1 base at V and 9 bases at J, with 16 bases between. CDR3 length: 15 residues. CDR1 is MNHEY, CDR2 SMNVEV, per germline (reference sequence). The CDR3 region is CASSLLIGGHIEQFF. The CDR3 DNA follows: TGTGCCAGCAGTTTATTAATTGGGGGCCATATTGAGCAGTTCTTC.

This clonotype occurred a few times. The chain has TRBV12-3 or TRBV12-4 and TRBJ1-1; 7 nucleotides agree with TRBD1. CDR3 size: 13 residues. J gave up 3 bases and V 7 bases, and 5 bases lay outside the gene matches. Written as DNA, the CDR3 is TGTGCCAGCACGACAGGGCCACACACTGAAGCTTTCTTT. This encodes CASTTGPHTEAFF.

There are a few counts of this clonotype. The chain combines TRBV7-9 with TRBJ2-1; 7 positions match TRBD2. The trim removed 5 bases at V and 5 bases at J, leaving 9 bases unmatched. The CDR3 loop spans 15 amino acids. Looked up from germline, CDR1 is SEHNR and CDR2 is FQNEAQ (reference sequence). CDR3 bases: TGTGCCAGCAGCGTGCTAGCGGAACCAAACAATGAGCAGTTCTTC. The encoded protein is CASSVLAEPNNEQFF.

The chain combines TRBV5-4 with TRBJ2-1, with D maybe TRBD1 (5 bases). The germline gives CDR1 SGHNT, CDR2 YYREEE (reference sequence). Deletions cut 0 bases from V and 4 bases from J, with 11 bases between. CDR3 length equals 15 residues. CDR3: CASSLASDTYNEQFF. CDR3 sequence (DNA): TGTGCCAGCAGCTTGGCTTCGGACACTTACAATGAGCAGTTCTTC.

In its sample, this clonotype was seen many times. The V and J genes are TRBV12-3 or TRBV12-4 and TRBJ2-1; 7 bases line up with TRBD1. Losses at the gene ends were 2 bases for V and 9 bases for J; bases not matched to a gene: 13. The CDR3 length is 16 residues. In DNA, the CDR3 is TGTGCCAGCAGTTTATGGGGTCAGGGGGTGATCGGTGAGCAGTTCTTC. Its protein product is CASSLWGQGVIGEQFF.

This clonotype was seen more than once but under ten times. This sequence joins TRBV21-1 and TRBJ2-5; the listed D gene, TRBD1, was not tested against the DNA. TRBV21-1 is annotated as a pseudogene. This CDR3 spans 20 amino acids. This CDR3 is CASSKARCWTGAVEKETQYF. DNA for the CDR3: TGTGCCAGCAGCAAAGCCCGATGCTGGACAGGGGCGGTGGAAAAAGAGACCCAGTACTTC.

The chain couples TRBV7-8 to TRBJ2-3; 16 nucleotides agree with TRBD2. The length of the CDR3 is 20 residues. CDR1 SGHVS and CDR2 FQNEAQ come from the germline V gene. The trim removed 5 bases at V and 1 base at J, leaving 12 bases unmatched. CDR3 nucleotide sequence: TGTGCCAGCAGCCTGCGGGGGACTAGCGGGGGGGTATCCCGCACAGATACGCAGTATTTT. Amino acid sequence: CASSLRGTSGGVSRTDTQYF.

This clonotype was recorded a few times. V is TRBV5-8 and J is TRBJ1-5, with no clear D. The V end lost 1 base, the J end lost 0 bases, and 5 bases lay between the germline ends. CDR3 size: 14 residues. The germline V gene has CDR1 SGHTS and CDR2 YDEGEE. The CDR3 reads CASSLFHSNQPQHF. The CDR3 bases are TGTGCCAGCAGCTTGTTCCATAGCAATCAGCCCCAGCATTTT. The full variable domain, rest sourced from reference TRBV5-8 and TRBJ1-5, is EAGVTQSPTHLIKTRGQQATLRCSPISGHTSVYWYQQALGLGLQFLLWYDEGEERNRGNFPPRFSGRQFPNYSSELNVNALELEDSALYLCASSLFHSNQPQHFGDGTRLSIL.